In this sample, the clone carrying this TCR beta chain turned up a few times. The data were produced by immunoSEQ multiplex PCR, yet TCRdb's version contains in-frame clones alone and is incomplete. The sample yields about 74,000 clones, approximately 76% seen once. This entry comes from a study of blood T cell repertoires in COVID-19. This TCR came from a man between 65 and 85 years old with active or convalescent COVID-19. Sequenced: peripheral blood.

CDR3 in amino acids: CASSLGAENSPLHF. In DNA, the CDR3 is TGCGCCAGCAGCTTGGGGGCAGAGAATTCACCCCTCCACTTT. V is TRBV5-1 and J is TRBJ1-6; D is undetermined. Germline V gene sequence: CDR1 SGHRS, CDR2 YFSETQ. Trimming took off 0 bases at V and 7 bases at J, with 8 bases between the two ends. The CDR3 consists of 14 residues.